This T cell receptor beta chain was sequenced in a study of spatial heterogeneity in lung cancer. Study-wide context: Detection of beta-chain sequences consistently exceeded that of alpha-chain sequences.

Sample time point: sample taken at primary tumor resection. Whole RNA, isolated from tumor, nontumor lung or frozen PBMC, was sequenced without prior sorting. The roughly 66 donors had untreated early-stage non-small cell lung cancer. To note about this clonotype: This beta chain is an off-target read within a library intended for alpha chains, so its frequency means little.

TCRdb re-analysed the 5' RACE reads in MiXCR, keeping a single row per CDR3 protein. The sample shows approximately 13,000 distinct CDR3 sequences, approximately 5% of them seen only once. Trimming cost V 0 bases and J 4 bases, with 9 bases left between them. The CDR3 sequence is 13 residues long. CDR1 is SQVTM and CDR2 is ANQGSEA in the germline V gene. This sample comprised lung tumor tissue, obtained at surgery. The receptor comes from a human donor with early-stage non-small cell lung cancer. The chain employs TRBV29-1 and TRBJ1-2; D is unresolved. For the CDR3, the DNA is TGCAGCGTTGAAGAAGTCCTGATCTATGGCTACACCTTC. Amino acid sequence: CSVEEVLIYGYTF.